The clone carrying this T cell receptor (beta chain) came up a few times. Its antigen remains unidentified. These data belong to a study of blood T cells in healthy people across ages. About the research overall: The template switching approach captured approximately one barcoded beta molecule for every two T cells.

The length of the CDR3 is 15 residues. Looked up from germline, CDR1 is SEHNR and CDR2 is FQNEAQ (reference sequence). The germline V and J ends were trimmed by 2 bases and 4 bases, with 12 bases remaining between them. General study results and limits: As naive T cell percentage varied, TCR beta diversity correlated strongly with it.

For the second PCR, which ran for about 6 to 11 cycles, a sample-barcoded 5' primer and a J-beta primer mix were used. TCRdb reprocessed the 5' RACE reads via MiXCR and lists one record per CDR3 protein. The data contain approximately 1,700,000 distinct CDR3 sequences, approximately 40% of them singletons. Sequenced sample: blood. The source of this sequence is a human donor in good health. V gene TRBV7-9 combines with J gene TRBJ2-1, with D possibly called TRBD1 or TRBD2 (6 bases each). In DNA form, the CDR3 reads TGTGCCAGCAGCTTATTAAAGGGGGGTTACAATGAGCAGTTCTTC. Its protein is CASSLLKGGYNEQFF.